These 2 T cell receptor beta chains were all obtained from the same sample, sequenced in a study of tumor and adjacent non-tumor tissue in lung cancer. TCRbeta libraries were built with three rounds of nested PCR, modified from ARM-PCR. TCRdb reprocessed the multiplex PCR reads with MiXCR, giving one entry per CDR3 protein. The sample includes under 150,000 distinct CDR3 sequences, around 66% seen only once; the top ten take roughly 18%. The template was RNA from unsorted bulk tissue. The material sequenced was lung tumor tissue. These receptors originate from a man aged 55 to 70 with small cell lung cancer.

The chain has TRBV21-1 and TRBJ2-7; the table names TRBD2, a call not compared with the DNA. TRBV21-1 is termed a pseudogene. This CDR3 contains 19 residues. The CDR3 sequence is CASSKMGANSGSKPYEQYV. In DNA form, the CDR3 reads TGTGCCAGCAGCAAAATGGGAGCCAATAGCGGGAGTAAACCCTACGAGCAGTACGTC.

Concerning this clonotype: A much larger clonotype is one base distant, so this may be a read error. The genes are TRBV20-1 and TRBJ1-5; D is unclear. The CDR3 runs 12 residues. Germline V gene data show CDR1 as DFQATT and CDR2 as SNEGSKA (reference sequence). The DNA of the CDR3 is TGCAGTCCTAGGAAGAGCAATCAGCCCCAGCATTTT. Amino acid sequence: CSPRKSNQPQHF.